These 18 T cell receptor beta chains share one sample of origin, sequenced in a study of patients and donors after allogeneic stem cell transplantation. TCRdb reanalysed the RT-PCR reads using MiXCR and keeps one entry per CDR3 protein. The sample has 150,000 to 250,000 distinct CDR3 sequences, less than 45% seen once; the top ten hold 33%. The sequencing sample was made of blood, either unsorted or a sorted T cell fraction (not recorded which). Receptors were obtained from a human donor who was either an allogeneic HSCT recipient or a stem cell or donor lymphocyte infusion donor (not recorded which). It is not recorded whose cells these are; they may come from a transplant donor.

This clonotype has only a few counts. This chain connects TRBV7-2 to TRBJ1-1, with no clear D. The V end was cut by 1 base, the J end by 0 bases, with 9 bases between. Germline V gives CDR1 SGHTA, CDR2 FQGNSA. CDR3 length: 15 amino acids. The CDR3 coding sequence is TGTGCCAGCAGCTTAGGGTTAGTTATGAACACTGAAGCTTTCTTT. Translated: CASSLGLVMNTEAFF.

This chain uses TRBV25-1 with TRBJ2-3; TRBD2 agrees at 13 bases. V lost 4 bases, J lost 5 bases, and 6 bases stayed unmatched. The CDR3 totals 16 residues. Germline CDR1 MGHDK, CDR2 SYGVNS. CDR3 nucleotide sequence: TGTGCCAGCAGTGCCGAGACTAGCGGGAGGCGAGATACGCAGTATTTT. It encodes CASSAETSGRRDTQYF.

This clonotype showed up just a few times. CDR3 sequence: CSAEGENRGLFF. The DNA for the CDR3 is TGCAGTGCCGAAGGGGAAAACCGAGGGCTGTTTTTT. The chain joins TRBV20-1 to TRBJ1-4; a possible D gene is TRBD1 (5 bases). CDR3 length: 12 amino acids. CDR1 DFQATT and CDR2 SNEGSKA come from the germline V gene (reference sequence). The ends were cut back, 6 bases at V and 14 bases at J, with 19 bases in the middle.

This clonotype was seen a few times. The rearrangement uses TRBV6-2 or TRBV6-3 and TRBJ2-1; D unresolved. Germline CDR1 reads MNHEY; CDR2 reads SVGEGT. This CDR3 is built from 15 residues. The V gene lost 4 bases and the J gene lost 0 bases, with 10 bases spanning the gap. CDR3 DNA: TGTGCCAGCAGTTTGACTGTCATCTCCTACAATGAGCAGTTCTTC. Translated: CASSLTVISYNEQFF.

This clonotype showed up just a few times. The J gene is TRBJ1-2, the V gene TRBV15, with TRBD1 matching 7 bases. The V gene end was trimmed by 0 bases and the J gene end by 6 bases; junction bases not matched to a gene: 4. The CDR3 extends over 14 amino acids. Germline CDR1 is LNHNV and CDR2 is YYDKDF (reference sequence). For the CDR3, the DNA is TGTGCCACCAGCAGAGATCGGGGACAGCATGGCTACACCTTC. Protein product: CATSRDRGQHGYTF.

This clonotype was observed a handful of times. J is TRBJ2-7 and V is TRBV5-1, with TRBD1 matching over 8 bases. This CDR3 is 15 amino acids long. Unmatched junction bases numbered 9, after V lost 1 base and J lost 6 bases. Germline V gene lookup returns CDR1 SGHRS and CDR2 YFSETQ. The DNA for the CDR3 is TGCGCCAGCAGCTTGTTCGAGGACAGGGTGGGCGAGCAGTACTTC. Residues: CASSLFEDRVGEQYF. Full variable domain (missing parts from reference TRBV5-1 and TRBJ2-7): KAGVTQTPRYLIKTRGQQVTLSCSPISGHRSVSWYQQTPGQGLQFLFEYFSETQRNKGNFPGRFSGRQFSNSRSEMNVSTLELGDSALYLCASSLFEDRVGEQYFGPGTRLTVT.

This sequence joins TRBV20-1 and TRBJ2-3, with D perhaps assigned TRBD1 or TRBD2 (5 bases each). Germline V gives CDR1 DFQATT, CDR2 SNEGSKA (reference sequence). V lost 4 bases to trimming and J lost 5 bases, with 19 bases between them. The CDR3 is 15 amino acids. The CDR3 loop reads CSATRGDPGIDTQYF. Here the CDR3 DNA reads TGCAGTGCTACCAGAGGGGATCCCGGTATAGATACGCAGTATTTT.

The sample holds one count of this clonotype. The chain has TRBV7-2 and TRBJ2-3; D may correspond to TRBD1 or TRBD2 (5 bases each). Germline CDR1 and CDR2: SGHTA and FQGNSA. The CDR3 consists of 15 residues. The V end lost 1 base, the J end lost 6 bases, and 14 bases lay between the germline ends. The CDR3 loop reads CASSLGDLSRDTQYF. The CDR3 coding sequence is TGTGCCAGCAGCTTAGGGGACCTCAGCAGGGATACGCAGTATTTT.

There are a few counts of this clonotype. CDR3 nucleotides: TGTGCCAGCAGTTTATGGGCTAGCGGTTCTTACAATGAGCAGTTCTTC. Translating gives CASSLWASGSYNEQFF. The chain joins TRBV28 to TRBJ2-1, with 7 positions matching TRBD2. Per the germline V gene, CDR1 is MDHEN and CDR2 is SYDVKM. This CDR3 is 16 amino acids long. J lost 4 bases, V lost 0 bases, and 6 bases had no gene match.

J is TRBJ1-2 and V is TRBV5-1, with D possibly TRBD1 on 6 matching bases. Trimming took 3 bases from V and 6 from J, leaving 15 bases between them. The CDR3 is 14 residues long. Germline assignment: CDR1 SGHRS and CDR2 YFSETQ. As DNA, the CDR3 is TGCGCCAGCAGCTCCGAAACAGGGTACCATGGCTACACCTTC. The encoded protein is CASSSETGYHGYTF.

CDR3 residues: CSAERTSGRGDEQFF. CDR3 coding DNA: TGCAGTGCTGAGCGAACTAGCGGGAGAGGCGATGAGCAGTTCTTC. J is TRBJ2-1 and V is TRBV20-1; 11 nucleotides agree with TRBD2. The length of the CDR3 is 15 residues. J lost 8 bases, V lost 5 bases, and 11 bases had no gene match. Germline V gene data show CDR1 as DFQATT and CDR2 as SNEGSKA (reference sequence).

The chain is built from TRBV5-1 and TRBJ2-1; TRBD2 might be the D (6 bases). Germline V gene lookup returns CDR1 SGHRS and CDR2 YFSETQ. V was pared by 5 bases and J by 5 bases, with 11 bases between. The CDR3 length is 13 residues. The CDR3 reads CASRRLGDNEQFF. The CDR3 region has the DNA TGCGCCAGCAGACGACTAGGTGACAATGAGCAGTTCTTC.

A few counts support this clonotype. The genes are TRBV28 and TRBJ1-1; D is unresolved. Germline CDR1 and CDR2: MDHEN and SYDVKM. V was trimmed by 6 bases and J by 1 base, leaving 12 bases between them. The CDR3 extends over 14 amino acids. In nucleotides, the CDR3 is TGTGCCAGCAGCTACCGCCCAAGGAACACTGAAGCTTTCTTT. This sequence encodes CASSYRPRNTEAFF.

The chain has TRBV28 and TRBJ2-7; 10 nucleotides line up with TRBD2. V lost 1 base to trimming and J lost 2 bases; unmatched junction nucleotides: 2. CDR1 is MDHEN and CDR2 is SYDVKM in the germline V gene. The CDR3 is 15 amino acids. The CDR3 region has the DNA TGTGCCAGCAGTTTATTGAGCGGGGGGGCCTACGAGCAGTACTTC. Amino acid sequence: CASSLLSGGAYEQYF. Looking up the rest from reference TRBV28 and TRBJ2-7 gives the full variable domain: DVKVTQSSRYLVKRTGEKVFLECVQDMDHENMFWYRQDPGLGLRLIYFSYDVKMKEKGDIPEGYSVSREKKERFSLILESASTNQTSMYLCASSLLSGGAYEQYFGPGTRLTVT.

This clonotype was detected a few times. The rearrangement links TRBV5-1 to TRBJ2-7, with 8 bases matching TRBD2. The CDR3 length is 16 residues. J was trimmed by 3 bases and V by 0 bases; bases with no gene match: 8. The germline gives CDR1 SGHRS, CDR2 YFSETQ. The CDR3 DNA is TGCGCCAGCAGCTTGGCCAGCGGGAGTATCGGCTACGAGCAGTACTTC. Its translation: CASSLASGSIGYEQYF.

The chain uses TRBV7-2 and TRBJ2-1; no clear D. V was clipped by 0 bases and J by 10 bases, with 10 bases between them. The CDR3 loop spans 13 amino acids. The germline gives CDR1 SGHTA, CDR2 FQGNSA. CDR3: CASSLAWGVEQFF. The CDR3, as DNA: TGTGCCAGCAGCTTAGCGTGGGGTGTCGAGCAGTTCTTC.

The chain recombines TRBV27 with TRBJ2-3; D might be TRBD2 (6 bases). V lost 6 bases and J lost 2, with 12 bases in between. Germline values: CDR1 MNHEY, CDR2 SMNVEV (reference sequence). The CDR3 loop spans 14 amino acids. CDR3 loop: CASRPGLITDTQYF. CDR3 in DNA: TGTGCCAGCAGGCCGGGACTGATCACAGATACGCAGTATTTT.

V gene TRBV6-1 combines with J gene TRBJ1-5, with TRBD1 identical over 9 bases. This CDR3 is 16 amino acids long. Germline lookup yields CDR1 MNHNS and CDR2 SASEGT. With V trimmed by 3 bases and J by 3 bases, 6 bases remained unmatched. CDR3 nucleotide sequence: TGTGCCAGCAGTGATCGGGACAGGGCTTACAATCAGCCCCAGCATTTT. Translated, it gives CASSDRDRAYNQPQHF.